Following are 22 T cell receptor beta chains from one sample sequenced in a study of CD8 T cells in Susac syndrome (dated by TCRdb to about 2019). The protocol used for the library was the immunoSEQ multiplex PCR assay. RNA was extracted using the RNeasy kit, and roughly 0.5 to 1 ug of the RNA was reverse transcribed with random hexamers. TCRdb handled the public reads itself, with Q25 trimming in fastp and clone calling in MiXCR, and kept productive beta chains. Each entry is one CDR3 protein sequence, shown with its most common DNA and genes. The sample profile shows approximately 200,000 distinct CDR3 sequences; around 93% of them were found once. Together, the top ten hold 0.082% of the sample. The sequenced material came from CD4+ T cells from PBMCs. The source is a human donor with multiple sclerosis.

V and J are TRBV9 and TRBJ2-1, with a possible D match to TRBD2 (6 bases). Deletions cut 4 bases from V and 2 bases from J, with 13 bases between. Germline values: CDR1 SGDLS, CDR2 YYNGEE. CDR3 length equals 15 residues. CDR3 bases: TGTGCCAGCAGCATCCGCGGGGACCCCTACAATGAGCAGTTCTTC. Amino acids: CASSIRGDPYNEQFF.

The chain employs TRBV7-2 and TRBJ2-3; D is ambiguous. Trimming took off 2 bases at V and 0 bases at J, with 9 bases between the two ends. The CDR3 runs 15 residues. Per the germline V gene, CDR1 is SGHTA and CDR2 is FQGNSA. The CDR3 here is CASSLWASSTDTQYF. The CDR3 nucleotides read TGTGCCAGCAGCTTATGGGCATCTAGCACAGATACGCAGTATTTT.

The chain links TRBV13 to TRBJ1-3; 8 bases are a match to TRBD1. V trimming: 4 bases; J trimming: 10 bases; junction bases outside the gene matches: 12. The CDR3 extends over 15 amino acids. Germline V gene sequence: CDR1 PRHDT, CDR2 FYEKMQ (reference sequence). This chain's CDR3 is CASSYTFLDRETIYF. CDR3 nucleotide sequence: TGTGCCAGCAGCTACACCTTCTTGGACAGGGAAACCATATATTTT.

The chain couples TRBV29-1 to TRBJ1-1; no definite D call. The CDR3 totals 14 residues. Trimming removed 7 bases from V and 4 bases from J, with 19 bases in between. The germline CDR1 and CDR2 sequences are SQVTM and ANQGSEA. CDR3 amino acids: CSAGARLAVTEAFF. CDR3 coding DNA: TGCAGCGCCGGTGCGCGGCTAGCCGTCACTGAAGCTTTCTTT.

The chain employs TRBV3-1 and TRBJ1-2; 7 bases are a match to TRBD1. Losses at the gene ends were 0 bases for V and 4 bases for J; bases not matched to a gene: 5. Germline V CDR1 and CDR2: LGHDT, YNNKEL (reference sequence). This CDR3 is built from 15 residues. The CDR3, as DNA: TGTGCCAGCAGCCAAGAAAAAGGGGGCGGCTATGGCTACACCTTC. It is translated as CASSQEKGGGYGYTF.

The chain carries TRBV20-1 and TRBJ1-5, with 9 bases fitting TRBD1. Germline-derived CDR1 and CDR2 are DFQATT and SNEGSKA (reference sequence). The CDR3 is made up of 14 amino acids. V gave up 6 bases and J gave up 2 bases; unmatched junction bases: 5. CDR3 in amino acids: CSATGGDGNQPQHF. The CDR3 nucleotides read TGCAGTGCCACAGGGGGCGACGGCAATCAGCCCCAGCATTTT.

The chain uses TRBV30 and TRBJ2-3; 8 nucleotides agree with TRBD1. The length of the CDR3 is 13 residues. In germline, CDR1 is GTSNPN, CDR2 SVGIG (reference sequence). CDR3: CAASGGNTDTQYF. The CDR3 DNA follows: TGTGCTGCATCAGGGGGCAACACAGATACGCAGTATTTT. Looking up the rest from reference TRBV30 and TRBJ2-3 gives the full variable domain: SQTIHQWPATLVQPVGSPLSLECTVEGTSNPNLYWYRQAAGRGLQLLFYSVGIGQISSEVPQNLSASRPQDRQFILSSKKLLLSDSGFYLCAASGGNTDTQYFGPGTRLTVL.

V usage is TRBV20-1 and J usage is TRBJ1-5; the D gene is possibly TRBD1 (5 bases). CDR1 is DFQATT, CDR2 SNEGSKA, per germline (reference sequence). The V and J ends lost 4 bases and 6 bases respectively, with 16 bases between them. The CDR3 is made up of 14 amino acids. This CDR3 is CSANTRGKAQPQHF. CDR3 nucleotide sequence: TGCAGTGCTAACACGAGGGGTAAGGCTCAGCCCCAGCATTTT.

The rearrangement joins TRBV24-1 to TRBJ1-4; the D gene is possibly TRBD1 (5 bases). The CDR3 has 16 amino acids. Deletions cut 2 bases from V and 0 bases from J, with 9 bases between. Germline CDR1 KGHDR, CDR2 SFDVKD. The chain's CDR3 is CATSDSGRTTNEKLFF. CDR3 DNA: TGTGCCACCAGTGATTCGGGACGTACAACTAATGAAAAACTGTTTTTT.

The chain is built from TRBV3-1 and TRBJ1-6; 7 nucleotides align to TRBD1. This CDR3 is 13 amino acids long. CDR1 is LGHDT, CDR2 YNNKEL, per germline (reference sequence). The J segment lost 8 bases and the V segment lost 5 bases, leaving 3 bases of the junction unmatched. CDR3 loop: CASSDTGDSPLHF. DNA of the CDR3: TGTGCCAGCAGCGACACAGGGGATTCACCCCTCCACTTT. Combining the CDR3 with reference TRBV3-1 and TRBJ1-6 gives the whole variable domain DTAVSQTPKYLVTQMGNDKSIKCEQNLGHDTMYWYKQDSKKFLKIMFSYNNKELIINETVPNRFSPKSPDKAHLNLHINSLELGDSAVYFCASSDTGDSPLHFGNGTRLTVT.

The chain is built from TRBV3-1 and TRBJ2-5; 9 bases are a match to TRBD1. The CDR3 consists of 16 residues. From germline, CDR1 is LGHDT and CDR2 YNNKEL (reference sequence). The V segment lost 4 bases and the J segment 4 bases; nucleotides outside the gene matches: 10. The chain's CDR3 is CASSPRPGQGTETQYF. The CDR3 DNA follows: TGTGCCAGCAGCCCTAGACCGGGACAGGGCACAGAGACCCAGTACTTC.

This chain connects TRBV18 to TRBJ1-1, with D perhaps matching TRBD1 (6 bases). Trimming took 3 bases from V and 3 from J, leaving 11 bases between them. The CDR3 loop spans 14 amino acids. Germline V gene lookup returns CDR1 KGHSH and CDR2 LQKENI. The CDR3 sequence is CASSPGGADTEAFF. Written as DNA, the CDR3 is TGTGCCAGCTCACCGGGGGGCGCAGACACTGAAGCTTTCTTT.

This sequence joins TRBV5-1 and TRBJ1-2; 7 nucleotides match TRBD1. Per germline, CDR1 SGHRS and CDR2 YFSETQ. J lost 3 bases, V lost 5 bases, and 10 bases had no gene match. The CDR3 is 15 amino acids. The CDR3 DNA reads as TGCGCCAGCAGTCCGGACAGGACGATAGACTATGGCTACACCTTC. This gives the protein CASSPDRTIDYGYTF.

This chain uses TRBV18 with TRBJ2-7, with a tentative D call TRBD1 (5 bases). Deletions cut 3 bases from V and 3 bases from J, with 9 bases between. Per germline, CDR1 KGHSH and CDR2 LQKENI. The CDR3 is made up of 13 amino acids. In DNA form, the CDR3 reads TGTGCCAGCTCACCGTCCAGGGTCTACGAGCAGTACGTC. This sequence encodes CASSPSRVYEQYV.

The rearrangement uses TRBV29-1 and TRBJ1-4; 7 positions agree with TRBD1. In germline, CDR1 is SQVTM, CDR2 ANQGSEA. After removal of 8 bases from V and 3 bases from J, the junction contained 6 bases not matched to a gene. This CDR3 comprises 13 residues. CDR3 region: CSIRDSPNEKLFF. The CDR3 coding sequence is TGCAGCATAAGGGACAGCCCTAATGAAAAACTGTTTTTT.

The chain uses TRBV5-1 and TRBJ2-5; TRBD1 aligns across 9 bases. CDR3 size: 15 residues. J gave up 5 bases and V 2 bases, and 7 bases lay outside the gene matches. Germline assignment: CDR1 SGHRS and CDR2 YFSETQ. CDR3: CASSFGTGSRETQYF. The CDR3 coding sequence is TGCGCCAGCAGCTTTGGGACAGGGAGCCGGGAGACCCAGTACTTC. The full variable domain, completed using reference TRBV5-1 and TRBJ2-5, is KAGVTQTPRYLIKTRGQQVTLSCSPISGHRSVSWYQQTPGQGLQFLFEYFSETQRNKGNFPGRFSGRQFSNSRSEMNVSTLELGDSALYLCASSFGTGSRETQYFGPGTRLLVL.

The chain recombines TRBV7-3 with TRBJ2-1, with a possible D match to TRBD1 (6 bases). The CDR3 spans 13 residues. Germline values: CDR1 SGHTA, CDR2 FQGTGA. V was cut by 2 bases and J by 6 bases, with 8 bases left in between. The CDR3: CASSLSGANEQFF. In DNA, the CDR3 is TGTGCCAGCAGCTTATCAGGGGCCAATGAGCAGTTCTTC.

The rearrangement uses TRBV7-8 and TRBJ2-7; tentative D call: TRBD1 (6 bases). CDR1 is SGHVS and CDR2 is FQNEAQ in the germline V gene. V lost 5 bases, J lost 5 bases, and 19 bases lay in between. This CDR3 has 15 residues. CDR3 DNA sequence: TGTGCCAGCAGCCGAGAAAACAGGGCGCTCGACGAGCAGTACGTC. Its protein product is CASSRENRALDEQYV.

This rearrangement joins TRBV18 to TRBJ2-3; 8 nucleotides line up with TRBD1. V shed 3 bases, J shed 4 bases, and the junction held 9 bases outside the gene matches. CDR1 is KGHSH, CDR2 LQKENI, per germline. The CDR3 sequence is 16 residues long. The CDR3 nucleotides read TGTGCCAGCTCACCTCTACAGGGGGATCTTGCAGATACGCAGTATTTT. The encoded protein is CASSPLQGDLADTQYF.

This chain uses TRBV9 with TRBJ1-2, with unresolved D. Germline V CDR1 and CDR2: SGDLS, YYNGEE. This CDR3 spans 13 amino acids. Trimming removed 1 base from V and 4 bases from J, with 8 bases in between. This chain's CDR3 is CASSVQSSYGYTF. The CDR3 DNA follows: TGTGCCAGCAGCGTACAATCCTCCTATGGCTACACCTTC.

V and J are TRBV27 and TRBJ1-4; no clear D gene. The CDR3 totals 17 residues. V lost 5 bases and J 0 bases, leaving 16 bases between the germline ends. Germline CDR1 and CDR2: MNHEY and SMNVEV (reference sequence). As DNA, the CDR3 is TGTGCCAGCAGTCCCCAACTCATACACTCAACTAATGAAAAACTGTTTTTT. Protein: CASSPQLIHSTNEKLFF.

V and J are TRBV6-1 and TRBJ2-7; D is possibly TRBD1 (6 bases). The CDR3 totals 12 residues. Trimming took off 5 bases at V and 4 bases at J, with 9 bases between the two ends. Germline V CDR1 and CDR2: MNHNS, SASEGT. The CDR3: CASSRGTYEQYF. The DNA of the CDR3 is TGTGCCAGCAGTCGAGGGACATACGAGCAGTACTTC.